Listed below are T cell receptor beta chains from one sample, sequenced in a study of shared clonotypes between healthy human individuals. The table came from immunoSEQ multiplex PCR; TCRdb's copy has only in-frame clones and leaves some out. The table shows about 2 million clones, with roughly 96% occurring only once. Sequenced material: naive CD4+ T cells sorted from blood. These receptors all come from a man in his late teens or twenties in good health. The CDR3 runs from the conserved cysteine through the conserved F or W. The order of the fields is CDR3 protein, CDR3 DNA, J gene, clone size, D gene, V gene. The D gene is left open where the match is weak. The size of a clone is reported for some rows only, either as once, few or many, or as a class for expanded clones.

CASSPWTGKQAEAFF | TGTGCCAGCAGTCCCTGGACAGGGAAACAAGCTGAAGCTTTCTTT | TRBJ1-1 | NA | TRBD1 | TRBV6-5
CASSLEITGNTIYF | TGTGCCAGCAGCTTAGAAATAACTGGAAACACCATATATTTT | TRBJ1-3 | NA | NA | TRBV7-9
CASSPPGQRTYEQYF | TGTGCCAGCTCACCGCCGGGACAGAGGACCTACGAGCAGTACTTC | TRBJ2-7 | NA | TRBD1 | TRBV18
CASSLLQGDPMAEAFF | TGTGCCAGCAGCTTACTCCAGGGAGATCCCATGGCTGAAGCTTTCTTT | TRBJ1-1 | NA | NA | TRBV7-9
CASRQPGQGSTDTQYF | TGTGCCAGCAGGCAACCGGGACAGGGGAGCACAGATACGCAGTATTTT | TRBJ2-3 | NA | TRBD1 | TRBV2
CASSLFPVSAGRTGELFF | TGTGCCAGCAGCTTATTCCCCGTCTCTGCAGGGCGGACCGGGGAGCTGTTTTTT | TRBJ2-2 | once | NA | TRBV7-3
CAISDLNTGELFF | TGTGCCATCAGTGACCTGAACACCGGGGAGCTGTTTTTT | TRBJ2-2 | NA | NA | TRBV10-3
CAISGGFRAEEETQYF | TGTGCCATCAGTGGTGGGTTTAGGGCGGAAGAAGAGACCCAGTACTTC | TRBJ2-5 | NA | NA | TRBV10-3
CASSGEGRVGQPQHF | TGTGCCAGCAGTGGGGAGGGACGGGTCGGGCAGCCCCAGCATTTT | TRBJ1-5 | once | NA | TRBV6-6
CASSLPRTSGSSKQYF | TGCGCCAGCAGCCTTCCCAGGACTAGCGGGAGTAGTAAGCAGTACTTC | TRBJ2-7 | NA | TRBD2 | TRBV4-1
CAWSAGTSGFRTDTQYF | TGTGCCTGGAGTGCTGGGACTAGCGGATTTCGGACAGATACGCAGTATTTT | TRBJ2-3 | NA | TRBD2 | TRBV30
CASSLDRWGDRGNYEQYF | TGTGCCAGCAGTTTAGATCGATGGGGCGACAGGGGAAATTACGAGCAGTACTTC | TRBJ2-7 | NA | TRBD1 | TRBV28
CASSWGPRGTDTQYF | TGTGCCAGCAGCTGGGGACCCCGAGGGACAGATACGCAGTATTTT | TRBJ2-3 | NA | NA | TRBV5-6
CASRPGVYFSYEKLFF | TGTGCCAGCAGGCCCGGAGTTTACTTTAGCTATGAAAAACTGTTTTTT | TRBJ1-4 | NA | NA | TRBV28
CASSFLRGAKNIQYF | TGTGCCAGCAGTTTCCTCAGGGGGGCCAAAAACATTCAGTACTTC | TRBJ2-4 | NA | TRBD1 | TRBV28
CAWSGGTDTQYF | TGTGCCTGGAGTGGTGGCACAGATACGCAGTATTTT | TRBJ2-3 | NA | NA | TRBV30